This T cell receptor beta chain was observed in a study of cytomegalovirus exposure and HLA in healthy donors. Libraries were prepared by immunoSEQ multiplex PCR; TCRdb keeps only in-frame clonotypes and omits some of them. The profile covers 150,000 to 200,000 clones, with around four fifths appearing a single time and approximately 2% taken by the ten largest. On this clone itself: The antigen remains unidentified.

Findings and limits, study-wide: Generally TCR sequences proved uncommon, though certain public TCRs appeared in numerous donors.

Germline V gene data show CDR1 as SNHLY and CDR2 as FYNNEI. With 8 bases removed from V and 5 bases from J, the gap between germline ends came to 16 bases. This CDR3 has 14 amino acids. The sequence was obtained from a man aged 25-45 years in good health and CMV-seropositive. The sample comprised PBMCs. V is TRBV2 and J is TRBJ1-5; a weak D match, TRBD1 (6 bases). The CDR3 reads CASQGHGNDQPQHF. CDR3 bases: TGTGCCAGCCAGGGACACGGGAATGATCAGCCCCAGCATTTT. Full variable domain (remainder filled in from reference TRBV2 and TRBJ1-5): EPEVTQTPSHQVTQMGQEVILRCVPISNHLYFYWYRQILGQKVEFLVSFYNNEISEKSEIFDDQFSVERPDGSNFTLKIRSTKLEDSAMYFCASQGHGNDQPQHFGDGTRLSIL.